Presented here are 30 T cell receptor beta chains from one specimen sequenced in a study of CD8 T cells in ankylosing spondylitis. One entry per CDR3 protein results from TCRdb running MiXCR on the 5' RACE reads. The table has approximately 250,000 distinct CDR3 sequences, 10% seen once; the top ten hold 2% to 3%. The sample was blood, either unsorted or a sorted T cell fraction (not recorded which). The receptors here all came from a male donor with ankylosing spondylitis or in good health (not recorded which).

This chain joins TRBV6-2 or TRBV6-3 and TRBJ2-7; D ambiguous. The V and J ends lost 2 bases and 5 bases respectively, with 4 bases between them. CDR3 size: 11 residues. Germline V CDR1 and CDR2: MNHEY, SVGEGT. This chain's CDR3 is CASSYDNEQYF. DNA for the CDR3: TGTGCCAGCAGTTACGACAACGAGCAGTACTTC.

This clonotype was detected ten times or more. V usage is TRBV7-2 and J usage is TRBJ1-2, with 7 bases fitting TRBD1. The CDR3 contains 15 residues. J was trimmed by 4 bases and V by 6 bases; bases with no gene match: 11. Germline V gene sequence: CDR1 SGHTA, CDR2 FQGNSA. The CDR3 DNA is TGTGCCAGCAGTAAGACAGGGCCACAGGGCTATGGCTACACCTTC. This sequence encodes CASSKTGPQGYGYTF.

The chain recombines TRBV11-2 with TRBJ2-1, with D possibly TRBD2 on 5 matching bases. In germline, CDR1 is SGHAT, CDR2 FQNNGV. Trimming cost V 0 bases and J 9 bases, with 18 bases left between them. This CDR3 comprises 16 residues. CDR3 loop: CASSLDLALADIEQFF. In nucleotides, the CDR3 is TGTGCCAGCAGCTTAGATCTCGCGCTAGCTGACATTGAGCAGTTCTTC.

This clonotype was detected only once. The chain has TRBV19 and TRBJ1-2; D possibly corresponds to TRBD1 (5 bases). V lost 7 bases to trimming and J lost 7 bases, with 19 bases between them. The CDR3 runs 14 residues. Germline values: CDR1 LNHDA, CDR2 SQIVND (reference sequence). CDR3 sequence: CASIGAAYRGGYTF. CDR3 coding DNA: TGTGCCAGTATTGGGGCAGCCTACCGTGGTGGCTACACCTTC.

The table lists this clonotype with many counts. The chain carries TRBV20-1 and TRBJ2-3; unclear D gene. Trimming took off 3 bases at V and 5 bases at J, with 6 bases between the two ends. The CDR3 spans 11 residues. The germline V gene has CDR1 DFQATT and CDR2 SNEGSKA (reference sequence). CDR3 protein: CSARYLDTQYF. In DNA form, the CDR3 reads TGCAGTGCTAGGTATCTAGATACGCAGTATTTT.

This clonotype was seen at least ten times. The chain has TRBV18 and TRBJ1-4, with D unresolved. Trimming shortened V by 8 bases and J by 0 bases, and 13 bases separated the two germline ends. Looked up from germline, CDR1 is KGHSH and CDR2 is LQKENI. The CDR3 has 15 residues. Written as DNA, the CDR3 is TGTGCCAGCAAAACCCAAATCGCAACTAATGAAAAACTGTTTTTT. Translation gives CASKTQIATNEKLFF.

This clonotype was seen ten or more times. The chain employs TRBV2 and TRBJ1-6; the match to TRBD1 covers 9 bases. There are 15 residues in the CDR3. The V and J ends lost 6 bases and 8 bases, in that order; junction bases with no gene match: 8. CDR1 SNHLY and CDR2 FYNNEI come from the germline V gene. The CDR3 here is CASRRAGQGHSPLHF. CDR3 sequence (DNA): TGTGCCAGCAGGAGGGCGGGACAGGGTCATTCACCCCTCCACTTT.

This clonotype was recorded at least ten times. The chain is built from TRBV20-1 and TRBJ1-1, with D hard to call. Trimming shortened V by 1 base and J by 5 bases, and 11 bases separated the two germline ends. The CDR3 totals 13 residues. Germline V gene data show CDR1 as DFQATT and CDR2 as SNEGSKA (reference sequence). CDR3 in amino acids: CSARVAASTEAFF. The CDR3 nucleotides read TGCAGTGCTAGAGTTGCGGCCTCAACTGAAGCTTTCTTT.

The V gene is TRBV2, the J gene TRBJ2-7, with a tentative D call TRBD1 (5 bases). The CDR3 is 14 amino acids. The ends were cut back, 4 bases at V and 6 bases at J, with 16 bases in the middle. CDR1 SNHLY and CDR2 FYNNEI come from the germline V gene. The CDR3 here is CASSVRLGVSEQYF. The CDR3 nucleotides read TGTGCCAGCAGTGTGCGTCTAGGGGTTAGCGAGCAGTACTTC.

This sequence joins TRBV4-2 and TRBJ2-3, with 9 bases fitting TRBD2. The CDR3 length is 16 residues. Germline loops: CDR1 LGHNA, CDR2 YNFKEQ. Germline trimming cut 1 base from V and 6 bases from J; bases unmatched to any gene: 8. The CDR3 DNA reads TGTGCCAGCAGCCAAGGGGGCGGGGGGGCGTGGGATACGCAGTATTTT. Residues: CASSQGGGGAWDTQYF.

The chain uses TRBV7-9 and TRBJ2-7; D not certain. Trimming took 3 bases from V and 7 from J, leaving 10 bases between them. Per germline, CDR1 SEHNR and CDR2 FQNEAQ (reference sequence). The CDR3 length is 12 residues. Here the CDR3 DNA reads TGTGCCAGCAGCTTTGGGTTTTGGGAGCAGTACTTC. This codes for CASSFGFWEQYF.

This clonotype was observed many times. CDR3 coding DNA: TGCAGTGCTGCGGGCTGGCTAGCGGGATTTAATGGGAGGAATGAGCAGTTCTTC. It translates to CSAAGWLAGFNGRNEQFF. The genes are TRBV20-1 and TRBJ2-1, with 9 bases fitting TRBD2. In germline, CDR1 is DFQATT, CDR2 SNEGSKA (reference sequence). The V segment lost 5 bases and the J segment 7 bases; nucleotides outside the gene matches: 21. CDR3 length equals 18 residues.

This clonotype was recorded at least ten times. This chain links TRBV3-1 with TRBJ2-1; 9 nucleotides agree with TRBD1. CDR1 is LGHDT, CDR2 YNNKEL, per germline (reference sequence). V shed 3 bases and J 9 bases; nucleotides not matched to a gene: 6. The CDR3 is made up of 14 amino acids. CDR3 loop: CASSQGTGWGEQFF. CDR3 nucleotide sequence: TGTGCCAGCAGCCAGGGGACAGGGTGGGGTGAGCAGTTCTTC.

In its sample, this clonotype was seen many times. This chain joins TRBV7-9 and TRBJ2-5; TRBD2 matches at 8 bases. V shed 5 bases and J 7 bases; nucleotides not matched to a gene: 0. The CDR3 has 11 residues. Germline CDR1 and CDR2: SEHNR and FQNEAQ (reference sequence). CDR3 in DNA: TGTGCCAGCAGCCGGGGGGGGACCCAGTACTTC. Its protein is CASSRGGTQYF.

This clonotype came up a few times. J is TRBJ2-1 and V is TRBV12-3 or TRBV12-4; no firm D call. V shed 7 bases and J shed 9 bases, with 10 bases lying between them. This CDR3 has 11 amino acids. CDR3 loop: CASIGVPEQFF. DNA for the CDR3: TGTGCCAGCATTGGGGTCCCTGAGCAGTTCTTC.

Remarks on this clonotype: A much larger clone lies one base from this, so it may be a read error. The chain recombines TRBV2 with TRBJ2-1; D gene ambiguous. The CDR3 extends over 15 amino acids. CDR1 is SNHLY and CDR2 is FYNNEI in the germline V gene. The CDR3 here is CASTFGVAIGHEQSF. CDR3 nucleotide sequence: TGTGCCAGCACCTTTGGGGTAGCAATTGGTCATGAGCAGTCCTTC.

This clonotype was seen repeatedly, ten times or more. The V and J genes are TRBV20-1 and TRBJ2-5; 10 nucleotides agree with TRBD1. Germline V gene sequence: CDR1 DFQATT, CDR2 SNEGSKA (reference sequence). The CDR3 runs to 15 residues. With V trimmed by 4 bases and J by 5 bases, 10 bases remained unmatched. CDR3 coding DNA: TGCAGTGCTACCCAGGACAGGGGGATTACGGAGACCCAGTACTTC. It specifies CSATQDRGITETQYF.

DNA for the CDR3: TGTGCCAGCAGCCCCACGGATACGAACACTGAAGCTTTCTTT. This gives the protein CASSPTDTNTEAFF. The J gene is TRBJ1-1, the V gene TRBV7-9; D is unresolved. The CDR3 runs to 14 residues. The V gene lost 5 bases and the J gene lost 1 base, with 11 bases spanning the gap. Germline CDR1 and CDR2: SEHNR and FQNEAQ (reference sequence).

This clonotype was counted many times. This sequence joins TRBV5-1 and TRBJ2-5; D gene ambiguous. Germline CDR1 reads SGHRS; CDR2 reads YFSETQ. This CDR3 contains 12 residues. The V end was cut by 2 bases, the J end by 6 bases, with 8 bases between. The CDR3 is CASSLGGQTQYF. CDR3 in DNA: TGCGCCAGCAGCTTAGGTGGTCAGACCCAGTACTTC.

Many counts were recorded for this clonotype. Relative to the germline gene, one junction end is altered; a read error may explain this. This sequence joins TRBV2 and TRBJ2-3, with D tentatively TRBD2 (5 bases). The germline V gene has CDR1 SNHLY and CDR2 FYNNEI. The CDR3 totals 11 residues. DNA of the CDR3: TGTGCCAGCTCCAAACGCACAGAAGGACTCTTT. As protein: CASSKRTEGLF.

In its sample, this clonotype was seen many times. This sequence joins TRBV7-2 and TRBJ2-7, with 10 bases aligning to TRBD1. Germline V gives CDR1 SGHTA, CDR2 FQGNSA. The CDR3 sequence is 13 residues long. V lost 3 bases to trimming and J lost 5 bases; unmatched junction nucleotides: 1. The CDR3 here is CASSFGTGDEQYF. The CDR3 DNA sequence: TGTGCCAGCAGCTTTGGGACAGGGGACGAGCAGTACTTC.

This clonotype has at least ten counts. The rearrangement links TRBV6-1 to TRBJ2-2; 13 bases align to TRBD2. CDR3 size: 15 residues. The V gene's germline CDR1 is MNHNS and CDR2 SASEGT. V shed 6 bases, J shed 6 bases, and the junction held 4 bases outside the gene matches. CDR3 DNA sequence: TGTGCCAGCAGCCGACTAGCGGGGGGATCCGGGGAGCTGTTTTTT. Residues: CASSRLAGGSGELFF.

This clonotype has at least ten counts. The chain is built from TRBV12-3 or TRBV12-4 and TRBJ2-1; D uncertain. The CDR3 is 16 residues long. Trimming removed 2 bases at V and 4 bases at J, with 15 bases between. This CDR3 is CASSLRAPGLYNEQFF. CDR3 coding DNA: TGTGCCAGCAGTTTAAGGGCTCCCGGCCTTTACAATGAGCAGTTCTTC.

The table lists this clonotype with many counts. V usage is TRBV20-1 and J usage is TRBJ2-7, with D hard to call. The CDR3 sequence is 12 residues long. Trimming removed 6 bases at V and 1 base at J, with 10 bases between. CDR1 is DFQATT and CDR2 is SNEGSKA in the germline V gene (reference sequence). The CDR3 spells CSAPAGSYEQYF. The CDR3 DNA follows: TGCAGTGCCCCTGCCGGGTCCTACGAGCAGTACTTC.

This clonotype was picked up many times. This chain connects TRBV5-1 to TRBJ2-3, with 8 bases aligning to TRBD1. V lost 4 bases, J lost 6 bases, and 7 bases stayed unmatched. Germline CDR1 is SGHRS and CDR2 is YFSETQ. The CDR3 totals 14 residues. The CDR3 loop is CASSTGQGSDTQYF. The CDR3 region has the DNA TGCGCCAGCAGCACCGGACAGGGATCCGATACGCAGTATTTT.

This clonotype was seen ten or more times. The chain joins TRBV5-1 to TRBJ1-4; 12 bases agree with TRBD1. V lost 4 bases and J lost 6; bases outside the gene matches: 13. Germline CDR1 SGHRS, CDR2 YFSETQ. This CDR3 is 18 amino acids long. The CDR3 DNA follows: TGCGCCAGCAGCCGGGGGACAGGGGGCTCAGGCGTGGATGAAAAACTGTTTTTT. It yields the protein CASSRGTGGSGVDEKLFF.

This clonotype has ten or more counts. V gene TRBV10-3 combines with J gene TRBJ2-5; D is possibly TRBD1 (6 bases). V dropped 6 bases and J dropped 5 bases, with 19 bases sitting between them. The CDR3 sequence is 15 residues long. Germline V CDR1 and CDR2: ENHRY, SYGVKD. The DNA of the CDR3 is TGTGCCATCAGCCGAGGACAGTCCCCAACGGAGACCCAGTACTTC. This sequence encodes CAISRGQSPTETQYF.

Concerning this clonotype: The junction differs from germline at one of its ends, possibly a read error. V and J are TRBV20-1 and TRBJ2-1; D possibly uses TRBD1 or TRBD2 (6 bases each). The germline V gene has CDR1 DFQATT and CDR2 SNEGSKA (reference sequence). The CDR3 runs 17 residues. The CDR3 DNA is TGCTGTGCTAGGGGGGACCTCCAGATAAGCTCCTACAATGAGCAGTTCTTC. Its protein is CCARGDLQISSYNEQFF.

V gene TRBV12-3 or TRBV12-4 combines with J gene TRBJ1-1; a weak D match, TRBD1 (5 bases). V shed 4 bases and J shed 6 bases, with 12 bases lying between them. The CDR3 contains 13 residues. The CDR3 DNA sequence: TGTGCCAGCAGTTGGGGACTGGACCCTGAAGCTTTCTTT. Protein: CASSWGLDPEAFF.

Ten or more counts support this clonotype. The chain links TRBV3-1 to TRBJ2-2, with D maybe TRBD1 (5 bases). Trimming took off 1 base at V and 4 bases at J, with 16 bases between the two ends. This CDR3 region has 17 residues. The germline gives CDR1 LGHDT, CDR2 YNNKEL (reference sequence). CDR3 DNA: TGTGCCAGCAGCCAAGTCTCCGTAGGGGTCGGCACCGGGGAGCTGTTTTTT. This encodes CASSQVSVGVGTGELFF. Complete variable domain (other parts from reference TRBV3-1 and TRBJ2-2): DTAVSQTPKYLVTQMGNDKSIKCEQNLGHDTMYWYKQDSKKFLKIMFSYNNKELIINETVPNRFSPKSPDKAHLNLHINSLELGDSAVYFCASSQVSVGVGTGELFFGEGSRLTVL.